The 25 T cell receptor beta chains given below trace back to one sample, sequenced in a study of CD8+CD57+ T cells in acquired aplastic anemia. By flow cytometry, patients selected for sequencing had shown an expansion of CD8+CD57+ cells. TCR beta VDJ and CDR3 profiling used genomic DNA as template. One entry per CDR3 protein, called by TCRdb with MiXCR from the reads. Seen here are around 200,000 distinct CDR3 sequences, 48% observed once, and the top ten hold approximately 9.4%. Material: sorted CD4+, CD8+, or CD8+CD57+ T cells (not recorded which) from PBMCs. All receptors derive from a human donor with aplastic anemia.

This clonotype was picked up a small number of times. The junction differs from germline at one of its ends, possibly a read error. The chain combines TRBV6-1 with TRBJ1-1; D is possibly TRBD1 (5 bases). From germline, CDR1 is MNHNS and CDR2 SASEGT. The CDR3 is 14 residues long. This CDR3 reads CASSLLGGNTEVFF. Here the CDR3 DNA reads TGTGCCAGCAGCCTCCTTGGGGGGAACACTGAAGTTTTCTTT.

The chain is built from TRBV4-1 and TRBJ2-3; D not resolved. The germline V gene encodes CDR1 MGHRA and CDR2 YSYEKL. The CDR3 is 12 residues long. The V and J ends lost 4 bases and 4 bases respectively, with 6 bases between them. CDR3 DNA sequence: TGCGCCAGCAGCCGGTATGCAGATACGCAGTATTTT. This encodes CASSRYADTQYF.

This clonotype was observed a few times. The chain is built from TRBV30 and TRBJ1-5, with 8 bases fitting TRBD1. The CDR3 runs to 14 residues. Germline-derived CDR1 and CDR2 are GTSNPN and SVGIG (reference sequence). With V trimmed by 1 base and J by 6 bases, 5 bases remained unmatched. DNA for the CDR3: TGTGCCTGGAGTGCCCTGACAGGGGCTCAGCCCCAGCATTTT. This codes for CAWSALTGAQPQHF.

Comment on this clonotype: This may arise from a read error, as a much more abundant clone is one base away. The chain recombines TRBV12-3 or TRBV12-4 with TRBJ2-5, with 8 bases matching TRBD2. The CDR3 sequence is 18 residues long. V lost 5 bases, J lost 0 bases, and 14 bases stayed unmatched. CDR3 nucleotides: TGTGCCAGCAGTCCGATATGGGCTAGCGGGTCTAACCAAGAGACCCAGTACTTC. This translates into CASSPIWASGSNQETQYF.

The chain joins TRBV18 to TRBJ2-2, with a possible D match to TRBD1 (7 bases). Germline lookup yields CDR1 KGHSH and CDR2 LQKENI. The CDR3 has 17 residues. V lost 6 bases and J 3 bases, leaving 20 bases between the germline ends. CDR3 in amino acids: CASSRLPGQRDTGELFF. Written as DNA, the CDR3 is TGTGCCAGCTCCAGACTTCCGGGACAGCGGGACACCGGGGAGCTGTTTTTT. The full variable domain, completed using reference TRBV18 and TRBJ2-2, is NAGVMQNPRHLVRRRGQEARLRCSPMKGHSHVYWYRQLPEEGLKFMVYLQKENIIDESGMPKERFSAEFPKEGPSILRIQQVVRGDSAAYFCASSRLPGQRDTGELFFGEGSRLTVL.

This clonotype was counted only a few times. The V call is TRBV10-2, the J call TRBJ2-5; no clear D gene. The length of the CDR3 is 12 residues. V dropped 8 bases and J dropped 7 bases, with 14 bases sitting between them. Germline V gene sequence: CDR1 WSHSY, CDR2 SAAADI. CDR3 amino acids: CASSDPFGTQYF. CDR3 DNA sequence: TGCGCCAGCTCGGACCCTTTTGGGACCCAGTACTTC.

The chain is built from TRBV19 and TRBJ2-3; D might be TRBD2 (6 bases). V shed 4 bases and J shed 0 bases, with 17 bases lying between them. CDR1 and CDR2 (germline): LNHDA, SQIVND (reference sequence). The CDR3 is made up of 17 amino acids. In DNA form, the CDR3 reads TGTGCCAGTAGTACCGATACTAGCACCTCGAGCACAGATACGCAGTATTTT. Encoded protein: CASSTDTSTSSTDTQYF.

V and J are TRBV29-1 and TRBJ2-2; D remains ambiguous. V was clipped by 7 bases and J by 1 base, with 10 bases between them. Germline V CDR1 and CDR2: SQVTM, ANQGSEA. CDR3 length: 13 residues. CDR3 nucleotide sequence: TGCAGCGGGGAAGGGATGAACACCGGGGAGCTGTTTTTT. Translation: CSGEGMNTGELFF.

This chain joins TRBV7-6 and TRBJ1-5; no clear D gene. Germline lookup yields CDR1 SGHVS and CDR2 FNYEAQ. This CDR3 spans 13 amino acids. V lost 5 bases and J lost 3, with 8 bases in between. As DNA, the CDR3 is TGTGCCAGCAGCCCGTCGGTCAATCAGCCCCAGCATTTT. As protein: CASSPSVNQPQHF.

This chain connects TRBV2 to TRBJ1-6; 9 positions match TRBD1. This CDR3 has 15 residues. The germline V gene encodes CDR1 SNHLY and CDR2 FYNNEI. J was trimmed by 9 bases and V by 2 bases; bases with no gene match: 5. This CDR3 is CASSEKDRGGSPLHF. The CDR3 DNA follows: TGTGCCAGCAGTGAAAAGGACAGGGGTGGTTCACCCCTCCACTTT.

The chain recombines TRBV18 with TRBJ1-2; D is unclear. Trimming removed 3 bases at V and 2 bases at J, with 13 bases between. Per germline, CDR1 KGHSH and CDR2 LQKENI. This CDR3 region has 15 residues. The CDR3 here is CASSPQRGGNYGYTF. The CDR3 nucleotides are TGTGCCAGCTCACCGCAGCGGGGTGGGAACTATGGCTACACCTTC.

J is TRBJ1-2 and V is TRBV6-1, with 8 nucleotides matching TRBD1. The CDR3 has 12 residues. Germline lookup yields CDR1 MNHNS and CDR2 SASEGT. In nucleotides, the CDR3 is TGTGTCACCGGGACAGGCAGGTCAGGCTACACCTTC. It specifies CVTGTGRSGYTF.

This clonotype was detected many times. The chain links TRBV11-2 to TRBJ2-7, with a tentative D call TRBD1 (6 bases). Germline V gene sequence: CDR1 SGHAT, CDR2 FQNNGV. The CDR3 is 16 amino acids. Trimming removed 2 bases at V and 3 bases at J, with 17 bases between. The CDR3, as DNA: TGTGCCAGCAGCTTATATGGGGCAGGGGTGATCTACGAGCAGTACTTC. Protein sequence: CASSLYGAGVIYEQYF.

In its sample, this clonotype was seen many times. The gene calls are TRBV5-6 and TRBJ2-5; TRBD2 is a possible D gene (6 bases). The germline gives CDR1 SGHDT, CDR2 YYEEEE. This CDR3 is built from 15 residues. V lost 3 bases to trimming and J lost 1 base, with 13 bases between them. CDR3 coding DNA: TGTGCCAGCAGCTCGACGAGCGGGCCCCAAGAGACCCAGTACTTC. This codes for CASSSTSGPQETQYF. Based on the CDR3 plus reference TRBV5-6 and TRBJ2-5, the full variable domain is DAGVTQSPTHLIKTRGQQVTLRCSPKSGHDTVSWYQQALGQGPQFIFQYYEEEERQRGNFPDRFSGHQFPNYSSELNVNALLLGDSALYLCASSSTSGPQETQYFGPGTRLLVL.

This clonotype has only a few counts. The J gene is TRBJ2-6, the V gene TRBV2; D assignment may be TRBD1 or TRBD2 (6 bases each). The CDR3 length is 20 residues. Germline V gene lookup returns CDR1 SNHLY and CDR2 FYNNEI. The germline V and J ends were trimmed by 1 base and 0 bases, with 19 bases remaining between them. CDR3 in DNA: TGTGCCAGCAGTGAAGTCGGGGGCCCCAAGGGACACTCTGGGGCCAACGTCCTGACTTTC. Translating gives CASSEVGGPKGHSGANVLTF.

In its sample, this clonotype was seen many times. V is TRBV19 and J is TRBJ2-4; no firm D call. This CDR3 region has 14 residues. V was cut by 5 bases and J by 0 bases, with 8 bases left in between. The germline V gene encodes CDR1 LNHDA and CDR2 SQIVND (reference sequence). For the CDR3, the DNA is TGTGCCAGTAGTGATACGGTAGCCAAAAACATTCAGTACTTC. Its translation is CASSDTVAKNIQYF.

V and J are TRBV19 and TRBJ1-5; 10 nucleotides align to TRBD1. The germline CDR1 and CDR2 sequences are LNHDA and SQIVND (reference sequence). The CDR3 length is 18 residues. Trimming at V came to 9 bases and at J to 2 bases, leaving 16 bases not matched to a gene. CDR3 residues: CASKISGTGVGGNQPQHF. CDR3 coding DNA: TGTGCCAGCAAAATTTCCGGGACAGGGGTGGGTGGCAATCAGCCCCAGCATTTT.

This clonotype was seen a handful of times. CDR3 in amino acids: CASRPRDRVYEQYF. CDR3 DNA sequence: TGTGCCAGTAGACCGAGGGACAGGGTCTACGAGCAGTACTTC. The gene calls are TRBV19 and TRBJ2-7; TRBD1 matches 9 bases. Germline V lookup: CDR1 LNHDA, CDR2 SQIVND (reference sequence). V lost 6 bases to trimming and J lost 3 bases; unmatched junction nucleotides: 6. The CDR3 totals 14 residues. The whole variable domain, remainder taken from reference TRBV19 and TRBJ2-7, is DGGITQSPKYLFRKEGQNVTLSCEQNLNHDAMYWYRQDPGQGLRLIYYSQIVNDFQKGDIAEGYSVSREKKESFPLTVTSAQKNPTAFYLCASRPRDRVYEQYFGPGTRLTVT.

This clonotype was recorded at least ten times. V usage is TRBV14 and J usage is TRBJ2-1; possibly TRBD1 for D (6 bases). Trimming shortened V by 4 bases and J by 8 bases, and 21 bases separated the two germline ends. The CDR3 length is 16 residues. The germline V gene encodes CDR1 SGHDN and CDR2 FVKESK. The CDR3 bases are TGTGCCAGCAGCCCCCTCGAGAGGACCAGGGGCCATGAGCAGTTCTTC. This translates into CASSPLERTRGHEQFF. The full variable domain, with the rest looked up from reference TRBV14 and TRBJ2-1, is EAGVTQFPSHSVIEKGQTVTLRCDPISGHDNLYWYRRVMGKEIKFLLHFVKESKQDESGMPNNRFLAERTGGTYSTLKVQPAELEDSGVYFCASSPLERTRGHEQFFGPGTRLTVL.

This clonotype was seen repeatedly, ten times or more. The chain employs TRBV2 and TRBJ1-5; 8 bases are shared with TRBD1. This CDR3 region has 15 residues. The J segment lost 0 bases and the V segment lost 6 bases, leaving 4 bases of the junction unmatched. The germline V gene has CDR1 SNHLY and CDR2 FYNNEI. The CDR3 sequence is CASRPGTGSNQPQHF. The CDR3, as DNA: TGTGCCAGCAGGCCCGGGACAGGTAGCAATCAGCCCCAGCATTTT.

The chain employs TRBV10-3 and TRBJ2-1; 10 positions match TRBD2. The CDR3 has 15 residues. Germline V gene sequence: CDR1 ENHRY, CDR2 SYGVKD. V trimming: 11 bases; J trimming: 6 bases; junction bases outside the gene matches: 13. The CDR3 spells CAAALAGGALNEQFF. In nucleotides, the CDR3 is TGTGCCGCCGCCTTAGCGGGAGGTGCCCTCAATGAGCAGTTCTTC.

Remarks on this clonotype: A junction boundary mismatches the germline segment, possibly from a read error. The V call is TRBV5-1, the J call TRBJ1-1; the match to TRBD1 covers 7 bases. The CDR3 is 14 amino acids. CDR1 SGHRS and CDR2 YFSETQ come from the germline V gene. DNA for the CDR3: TGCGCCAGCAGCCCGCGGGACAGAATCACTGAAGCTTCCTTT. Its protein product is CASSPRDRITEASF.

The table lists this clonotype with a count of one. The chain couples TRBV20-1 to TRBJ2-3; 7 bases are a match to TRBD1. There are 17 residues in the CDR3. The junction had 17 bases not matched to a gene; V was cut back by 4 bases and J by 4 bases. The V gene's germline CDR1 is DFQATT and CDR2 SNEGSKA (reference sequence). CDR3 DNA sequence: TGCAGTGCTATCAAAGGGACAGACAGTTCGCTCGCAGATACGCAGTATTTT. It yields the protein CSAIKGTDSSLADTQYF.

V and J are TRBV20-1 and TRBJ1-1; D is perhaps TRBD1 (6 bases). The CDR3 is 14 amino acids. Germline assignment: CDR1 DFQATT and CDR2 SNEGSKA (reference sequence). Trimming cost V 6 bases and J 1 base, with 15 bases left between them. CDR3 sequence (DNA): TGCAGTGCCGCGCCGGGGGGACAGAACACTGAAGCTTTCTTT. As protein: CSAAPGGQNTEAFF.

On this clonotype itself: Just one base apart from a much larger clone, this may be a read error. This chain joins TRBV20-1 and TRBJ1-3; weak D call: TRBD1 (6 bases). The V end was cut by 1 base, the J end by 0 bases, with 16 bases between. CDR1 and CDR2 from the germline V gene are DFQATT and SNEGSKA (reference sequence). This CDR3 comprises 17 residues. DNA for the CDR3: TGCAGTGCTAGAGGCGGTAGACAGGCACCCTCTGGAAACACCATATATTTT. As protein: CSARGGRQAPSGNTIYF.